This entry concerns a single T cell receptor beta chain. What it binds is not known. The data belong to a study of cytomegalovirus exposure and HLA in healthy donors. General study results and limits: At a 0.05 false discovery rate, a later analysis found 15,000 to 20,000 TCR beta sequences to be associated with HLA alleles.

The CDR3 contains 13 residues. CDR1 is SGHTA and CDR2 is FQGTGA in the germline V gene. The ends lost 8 bases at V and 5 bases at J; junction bases unmatched: 6. 13 Jbeta primers and 60 Vbeta primers were used for the PCR. Libraries were prepared by immunoSEQ multiplex PCR; TCRdb keeps only in-frame clonotypes and omits some of them. The sample lists 100,000 to 120,000 clones, over 60% occurring once. The sequence derives from a woman under 40 in good health and CMV-seronegative. V is TRBV7-3 and J is TRBJ2-5, with 9 bases matching TRBD1. The specimen was PBMCs. DNA for the CDR3: TGTGCCAGCGCTACAGGGGGCGGGGAGACCCAGTACTTC. Translation: CASATGGGETQYF.